This T cell receptor beta chain comes out of a study of T-cell reconstitution after alpha-beta-depleted transplantation in children. J was trimmed by 6 bases and V by 2 bases; bases with no gene match: 13. The CDR3 has 17 amino acids. Germline V gene sequence: CDR1 SGHTA, CDR2 FQGNSA. Preparation of the TCRbeta library used unique molecular identifiers. TCRdb reprocessed the PCR reads via MiXCR and lists one record per CDR3 protein. The sample carries 600,000 to 700,000 distinct CDR3 sequences, roughly 17% recorded once. This clonotype was found a few times. Sequencing used PBMCs from the stem cell graft donor, obtained from the stem cell graft. The rearrangement joins TRBV7-2 to TRBJ2-1; TRBD2 aligns across 7 bases. This TCR was recovered from a human donor who donated a stem cell graft to a child with acute myeloid leukemia. In DNA, the CDR3 is TGTGCCAGCAGCTTAAGTACGGGACTATGGGTGACCAATGAGCAGTTCTTC. It translates to CASSLSTGLWVTNEQFF. Full variable domain (outside the CDR3, taken from reference TRBV7-2 and TRBJ2-1): GAGVSQSPSNKVTEKGKDVELRCDPISGHTALYWYRQSLGQGLEFLIYFQGNSAPDKSGLPSDRFSAERTGGSVSTLTIQRTQQEDSAVYLCASSLSTGLWVTNEQFFGPGTRLTVL.